A selection of T cell receptor beta chains follows, all from one sample in a study of cytotoxic CD8 clonotypes in ibrutinib-treated CLL. Measured with immunoSEQ multiplex PCR; TCRdb has only the in-frame clones, and not every one. The profile shows 75,000 to 80,000 clones, less than 85% of them singletons. The sequencing here drew on PBMCs, taken after 24 months of ibrutinib treatment. Receptors were obtained from a human donor with chronic lymphocytic leukemia. CDR3s include the opening cysteine and the closing phenylalanine or tryptophan. Each record gives: J gene, V gene, clone size, CDR3 protein. Clone size is not always given. Where it is, it says once, few, many or a class for expanded clones.

>TRBJ1-5|TRBV2|.
CASSAIGNTQPQHF
>TRBJ1-5|TRBV7-2|.
CASSSISGTVNQPQHF
>TRBJ2-5|TRBV6-5|few
CASSSRQGAWETQYF
>TRBJ2-7|TRBV6-1|.
CAVYRDGAYEQYF
>TRBJ1-1|TRBV6-6|.
CASIRNTEAFF
>TRBJ2-2|TRBV6-5|once
CASSYSTGGVNGELFF
>TRBJ2-6|TRBV7-6|.
CASSSRVLAGHSGANVLTF
>TRBJ2-5|TRBV7-2|.
CASSLALGGGSETQYF
>TRBJ2-1|TRBV5-3|few
CASSGDYNEQFF
>TRBJ2-6|TRBV19|.
CASNTQGSGVSGANVLTF
>TRBJ2-7|TRBV15|.
CATSSGGGIDEQYF
>TRBJ2-1|TRBV7-9|.
CASSLGPGNEQFF
>TRBJ2-3|TRBV10-3|.
CAISNLPSGLPDTQYF
>TRBJ2-7|TRBV6-1|.
CASSELTSGPNYEQYF
>TRBJ2-2|TRBV6-6|.
CASSYSAVTGELFF
>TRBJ1-5|TRBV19|.
CASQGGVGQPQHF
>TRBJ2-2|TRBV7-3|.
CASSTVHSGELFF
>TRBJ2-1|TRBV13|once
CASSRRQNLYNEQFF
>TRBJ2-7|TRBV6-4|.
CASSLTSGLPAPHYEQYF
>TRBJ1-1|TRBV2|many
CASSTQGQTEAFF
>TRBJ2-3|TRBV4-1|few
CASSSPLNTDTQYF
>TRBJ1-4|TRBV27|.
CASSQGQPGSEKLFF
>TRBJ1-1|TRBV7-2|few
CASSSQGAWGPTEAFF
>TRBJ2-1|TRBV29-1|.
CSIRSSYNEQFF
>TRBJ2-5|TRBV9|.
CASSASMRETQYF
>TRBJ1-1|TRBV23-1|.
CARTLARLFEAFF
>TRBJ1-1|TRBV5-1|.
CASSQEGRGHTEAFF
>TRBJ1-1|TRBV27|.
CASSLGTGGLTEAFF
>TRBJ2-1|TRBV10-3|.
CAISVRGDEQFF
>TRBJ2-7|TRBV30|.
CAGGRYEQYF
>TRBJ2-2|TRBV4-2|.
CASSRLPSGGTNTGELFF
>TRBJ2-7|TRBV6-1|.
CASSGAYEQYF
>TRBJ2-5|TRBV5-4|.
CAMWTENIETQYF
>TRBJ2-7|TRBV10-2|.
CASGEGTTYEQYF
>TRBJ1-5|TRBV6-1|.
CASSVGGNQPQHF
>TRBJ2-1|TRBV6-5|few
CASSFLTSNEQFF
>TRBJ1-2|TRBV19|few
CASSIVGTENYGYTF
>TRBJ2-7|TRBV9|.
CASSVATDGYEQYF
>TRBJ1-5|TRBV28|.
CASSFPGAGAGRPQHF
>TRBJ2-3|TRBV6-1|.
CASSLRGGETDTQYF
>TRBJ1-2|TRBV28|.
CASSILPGLSGYTF
>TRBJ2-1|TRBV18|.
CASSPGLAGGYNEQFF
>TRBJ2-5|TRBV18|many
CASSPVTGETQYF
>TRBJ2-7|TRBV27|.
CASSLRGRGSYEQYF
>TRBJ1-5|TRBV30|.
CAWSAGGAGQPQHF
>TRBJ2-2|TRBV7-2|.
CASSYRLAGGITGELFF
>TRBJ2-2|TRBV7-9|.
CASVLGLAGNTGELFF
>TRBJ2-1|TRBV6-1|once
CASGVRSRSYNEQFF
>TRBJ2-2|TRBV18|.
CASSPLTSGSEVGGELFF
>TRBJ2-2|TRBV7-8|.
CASSLGGLAGVNTGELFF
>TRBJ1-3|TRBV7-8|once
CASSQDRVSGNTIYF
>TRBJ2-7|TRBV18|.
CASSPNGGRASGYEQYF
>TRBJ2-5|TRBV13|few
CASSSPGGPETQYF
>TRBJ1-4|TRBV18|.
CASSPGTGNGEKLFF
>TRBJ2-4|TRBV27|few
CASSSWGVTRTLYF
>TRBJ2-7|TRBV2|.
CASRGLSYEQYF